Described below is a single T cell receptor (beta chain) sequence and its context. Its target is unknown. The sample comes from a study of OX40 agonist ivuxolimab in advanced cancers. The wider study: Ivuxolimab doses were 0.01, 0.1, 0.3, 1.5, 3 or 10 mg/kg every 2 weeks.

Study results and caveats: Dose levels from 0.1 to 3.0 mg/kg saw CD4+ and CD8+ blood T cells expand clonally by week 6. Clonal expansion was among the lowest in partial responders at 0.1-3.0 mg/kg, especially CD8+. Low normalized T-cell clonal expansion also characterized some of the nonresponders.

Assay: immunoSEQ multiplex PCR; the TCRdb copy retains only in-frame clones and omits some. The sample comprises around 62,000 clones, around 83% of which are singletons, and 2.4% rests with the top ten. This TCR derives from an adult with an advanced solid tumor such as melanoma, head and neck, liver or kidney cancer. The sequenced sample was CD4+ or CD8+ T cells sorted from blood, obtained in a trial of the OX40 agonist ivuxolimab.

For the CDR3, the DNA is TGTGCCAGCAGTCTGGGGACAGTGTCGGCCTATGGCTACACCTTC. As protein: CASSLGTVSAYGYTF. The chain uses TRBV28 and TRBJ1-2, with 7 nucleotides matching TRBD1. Trimming removed 5 bases from V and 4 bases from J; junction bases left unmatched: 10. The CDR3 length is 15 residues. CDR1 and CDR2 (germline): MDHEN, SYDVKM.